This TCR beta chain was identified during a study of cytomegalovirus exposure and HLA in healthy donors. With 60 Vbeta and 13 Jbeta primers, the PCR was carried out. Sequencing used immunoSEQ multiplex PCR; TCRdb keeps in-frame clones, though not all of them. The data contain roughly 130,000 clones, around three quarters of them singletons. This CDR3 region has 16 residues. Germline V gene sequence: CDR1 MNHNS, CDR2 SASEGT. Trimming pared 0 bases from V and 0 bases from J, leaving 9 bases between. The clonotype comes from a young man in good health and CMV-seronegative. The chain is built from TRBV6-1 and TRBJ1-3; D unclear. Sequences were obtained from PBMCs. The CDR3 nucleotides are TGTGCCAGCAGTGAAGCGCGTCCTTCCTCTGGAAACACCATATATTTT. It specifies CASSEARPSSGNTIYF.